The rows below give T cell receptor beta chains drawn from one sample of a study of cytomegalovirus exposure and HLA in healthy donors. Assay: immunoSEQ multiplex PCR; the TCRdb copy retains only in-frame clones and omits some. The sample lists around 180,000 clones; roughly 87% were seen once. Sequences were obtained from PBMCs. Receptors originate from a woman aged 50 to 60 in good health and CMV-seronegative. Each CDR3 is given with its conserved first and last residue. D genes are given only for firm matches. Expanded clones are given a class, and other clones once, few, many or no size at all.

>-|TRBJ2-1|TRBV18|TRBD2
CASSPPLAGGNEQFF
TGTGCCAGCTCACCACCGCTAGCGGGAGGTAATGAGCAGTTCTTC
>-|TRBJ1-2|TRBV28|-
CASSPGGADNYGYTF
TGTGCCAGCAGTCCCGGGGGAGCCGATAACTATGGCTACACCTTC
>-|TRBJ1-2|TRBV28|TRBD1
CASTAGQGSYGYTF
TGTGCCAGCACCGCAGGACAGGGATCCTATGGCTACACCTTC
>-|TRBJ2-7|TRBV28|-
CAVRGDTVTYEQYF
TGTGCCGTTAGAGGGGACACTGTTACCTACGAGCAGTACTTC
>-|TRBJ2-7|TRBV7-6|-
CASSFTISDEQYF
TGTGCCAGCAGCTTTACCATCTCGGACGAGCAGTACTTC
>-|TRBJ1-5|TRBV6-4|-
CASSRDMINQPQHF
TGTGCCAGCAGCAGGGACATGATTAATCAGCCCCAGCATTTT
>few|TRBJ1-5|TRBV6-6|TRBD1
CASSSTGVSQPQHF
TGTGCCAGCAGTTCGACAGGGGTGAGCCAGCCCCAGCATTTT
>-|TRBJ1-2|TRBV11-2|TRBD1
CASSVTGATHYGYTF
TGTGCCAGCAGCGTGACAGGGGCTACTCACTATGGCTACACCTTC
>-|TRBJ2-1|TRBV6-6|-
CASSGSGPGEQFF
TGTGCCAGCAGTGGAAGCGGGCCGGGAGAGCAGTTCTTC
>-|TRBJ2-3|TRBV27|TRBD2
CASSLSKWGAGLGDTQYF
TGTGCCAGCAGTTTATCGAAGTGGGGAGCGGGATTGGGAGATACGCAGTATTTT
>-|TRBJ2-1|TRBV4-1|-
CASSQGGHGVGSEQFF
TGCGCCAGCAGCCAAGGCGGGCATGGGGTGGGGAGTGAGCAGTTCTTC
>-|TRBJ2-2|TRBV19|TRBD2
CASSIERGGINTGELFF
TGTGCCAGTAGTATCGAGCGGGGAGGAATCAACACCGGGGAGCTGTTTTTT
>-|TRBJ2-7|TRBV7-3|-
CASSLLAGSSYEQYF
TGTGCCAGCAGCTTATTGGCGGGGAGCTCCTACGAGCAGTACTTC
>once|TRBJ2-5|TRBV2|-
CASSDSARGYQETQYF
TGTGCCAGCAGTGATTCTGCCCGGGGGTACCAAGAGACCCAGTACTTC
>-|TRBJ2-3|TRBV27|-
CASSLFLHGTLDTQYF
TGTGCCAGCAGTTTATTCCTACACGGGACTCTGGATACGCAGTATTTT
>-|TRBJ2-3|TRBV9|TRBD2
CASSVDSGGQSDTQYF
TGTGCCAGCAGCGTAGATAGCGGGGGGCAGTCAGATACGCAGTATTTT
>few|TRBJ2-3|TRBV14|TRBD1
CASSQHGQGGWDTQYF
TGTGCCAGCAGCCAACATGGACAGGGGGGCTGGGATACGCAGTATTTT